These 14 T cell receptor beta chains originate from one sample sequenced in a study of OX40 agonist ivuxolimab in advanced cancers. Assay used: immunoSEQ multiplex PCR; TCRdb lists only in-frame clones, some missing. This repertoire shows about 70,000 clones, approximately 89% found once; its top ten account for about 1%. Here the sequenced sample was CD4+ or CD8+ T cells sorted from blood, taken in a trial of the OX40 agonist ivuxolimab. The receptor set was obtained from an adult with an advanced solid tumor such as melanoma, head and neck, liver or kidney cancer.

The V and J genes are TRBV6-1 and TRBJ1-1, with 7 bases that match TRBD1. Germline V gene lookup returns CDR1 MNHNS and CDR2 SASEGT. This CDR3 contains 14 residues. V lost 6 bases to trimming and J lost 1 base; unmatched junction nucleotides: 5. This chain's CDR3 is CASSPRQGNTEAFF. For the CDR3, the DNA is TGTGCCAGCAGCCCCAGACAGGGGAACACTGAAGCTTTCTTT.

The V and J genes are TRBV23-1 and TRBJ2-2; D uncertain. TRBV23-1 is treated as an ORF (open reading frame) with a function not yet certain. Deletions cut 3 bases from V and 0 bases from J, with 8 bases between. This CDR3 contains 15 residues. Here the CDR3 reads CASSQVRANTGELFF. The CDR3 coding sequence is TGCGCCAGCAGTCAGGTAAGGGCGAACACCGGGGAGCTGTTTTTT.

The V gene is TRBV19, the J gene TRBJ1-2, with D hard to call. Trimming took off 5 bases at V and 7 bases at J, with 17 bases between the two ends. From germline, CDR1 is LNHDA and CDR2 SQIVND (reference sequence). The CDR3 is 14 amino acids. CDR3 sequence: CASSPGSGTGGYTF. The CDR3 DNA sequence: TGTGCCAGTAGTCCCGGATCGGGTACGGGTGGCTACACCTTC. Complete variable domain (other parts from reference TRBV19 and TRBJ1-2): DGGITQSPKYLFRKEGQNVTLSCEQNLNHDAMYWYRQDPGQGLRLIYYSQIVNDFQKGDIAEGYSVSREKKESFPLTVTSAQKNPTAFYLCASSPGSGTGGYTFGSGTRLTVV.

This clone showed up just a few times. This rearrangement joins TRBV7-6 to TRBJ2-7, with 9 bases that match TRBD2. The V segment lost 0 bases and the J segment 7 bases; nucleotides outside the gene matches: 7. The CDR3 runs to 15 residues. Germline V gene data show CDR1 as SGHVS and CDR2 as FNYEAQ. CDR3: CASSLAGGGAGEQYF. For the CDR3, the DNA is TGTGCCAGCAGCTTAGCCGGCGGGGGGGCTGGTGAGCAGTACTTC.

The chain has TRBV10-3 and TRBJ1-3, with D uncertain. This CDR3 comprises 14 residues. V shed 2 bases and J shed 3 bases, with 8 bases lying between them. CDR1 ENHRY and CDR2 SYGVKD come from the germline V gene. The CDR3 here is CAISERTRGNTIYF. The CDR3 DNA reads as TGTGCCATCAGTGAGAGGACTCGTGGAAACACCATATATTTT.

The V call is TRBV5-6, the J call TRBJ2-3; TRBD1 aligns across 8 bases. V gave up 4 bases and J gave up 2 bases; unmatched junction bases: 6. CDR3 size: 15 residues. CDR1 is SGHDT and CDR2 is YYEEEE in the germline V gene. DNA of the CDR3: TGTGCCAGCAGCCGCGGGGACAGGACCACAGATACGCAGTATTTT. Amino acids: CASSRGDRTTDTQYF.

This chain connects TRBV30 to TRBJ2-2; possibly TRBD1 for D (6 bases). Germline V gene lookup returns CDR1 GTSNPN and CDR2 SVGIG (reference sequence). The ends were cut back, 2 bases at V and 7 bases at J, with 14 bases in the middle. This CDR3 contains 14 residues. The CDR3 protein is CAWSNGNRVGELFF. In DNA form, the CDR3 reads TGTGCCTGGAGTAATGGTAACAGGGTCGGGGAGCTGTTTTTT.

J is TRBJ2-3 and V is TRBV6-1; TRBD2 agrees at 8 bases. The V and J ends lost 7 bases and 2 bases, in that order; junction bases with no gene match: 5. CDR3 length: 14 residues. In germline, CDR1 is MNHNS, CDR2 SASEGT. Here the CDR3 reads CASKAGGITDTQYF. Written as DNA, the CDR3 is TGTGCCAGCAAGGCGGGGGGAATCACAGATACGCAGTATTTT.

The chain has TRBV18 and TRBJ2-7, with TRBD2 as a possible D gene (6 bases). The CDR3 has 14 amino acids. Per the germline V gene, CDR1 is KGHSH and CDR2 is LQKENI. Trimming pared 4 bases from V and 2 bases from J, leaving 12 bases between. This chain's CDR3 is CASSQDGGPYEQYF. CDR3 DNA sequence: TGTGCCAGCTCACAGGACGGGGGACCCTACGAGCAGTACTTC.

The chain recombines TRBV5-6 with TRBJ2-6; 7 bases are a match to TRBD1. The length of the CDR3 is 19 residues. Trimming took 5 bases from V and 0 from J; bases not matched to a gene: 14. The V gene's germline CDR1 is SGHDT and CDR2 YYEEEE. The CDR3 loop reads CASSLLSKGALSGANVLTF. The CDR3 DNA reads TGTGCCAGCAGTCTCCTATCAAAGGGGGCCCTCTCTGGGGCCAACGTCCTGACTTTC.

This clone was found once. The V gene is TRBV25-1, the J gene TRBJ2-7, with D possibly called TRBD1 or TRBD2 (6 bases each). This CDR3 is built from 16 residues. V was clipped by 1 base and J by 6 bases, with 19 bases between them. Per germline, CDR1 MGHDK and CDR2 SYGVNS. CDR3 sequence: CASSESRGAPLGEQYF. The CDR3 DNA reads TGTGCCAGCAGTGAATCAAGGGGGGCCCCTTTGGGCGAGCAGTACTTC.

The chain links TRBV5-1 to TRBJ1-1; TRBD1 aligns across 9 bases. Per the germline V gene, CDR1 is SGHRS and CDR2 is YFSETQ. There are 14 residues in the CDR3. After removal of 0 bases from V and 5 bases from J, the junction contained 2 bases not matched to a gene. CDR3 bases: TGCGCCAGCAGCTTGGGGGACAGGGTTACTGAAGCTTTCTTT. Translation gives CASSLGDRVTEAFF.

The V gene is TRBV6-6, the J gene TRBJ2-5; 7 positions agree with TRBD2. Losses at the gene ends were 0 bases for V and 0 bases for J; bases not matched to a gene: 1. There are 15 residues in the CDR3. Germline V gene sequence: CDR1 MNHNY, CDR2 SVGAGI (reference sequence). DNA of the CDR3: TGTGCCAGCAGTTACTCGGGACTATACCAAGAGACCCAGTACTTC. Its protein product is CASSYSGLYQETQYF.

V and J are TRBV6-1 and TRBJ2-1; tentative D call: TRBD2 (6 bases). Germline loops: CDR1 MNHNS, CDR2 SASEGT. With 6 bases removed from V and 7 bases from J, the gap between germline ends came to 19 bases. This CDR3 has 15 residues. CDR3 amino acids: CASSETLGRSNEQFF. The CDR3 DNA is TGTGCCAGCAGCGAAACCCTGGGGAGGTCAAATGAGCAGTTCTTC.